Listed below are T cell receptor beta chains from one sample, sequenced in a study of shared T cell receptors in the human thymus. TCRdb's copy holds only in-frame clones and misses some; the assay was immunoSEQ multiplex PCR. This table has about 610,000 clones, 88% appearing once. In addition, the sample was reused for a study of human thymus T cells.

Source material: thymocytes. The receptor set was obtained from a boy less than two years old with a congenital heart defect. Each CDR3 is given with its conserved first and last residue. A D gene is named only where the DNA matches it firmly. Where a row states a size, it is once, few, many or the class of an expanded clone; other rows omit it.

- | TRBJ2-4 | - | TRBV11-2 | TGTGCCAGCAGCTTAGAAGCTAGCCCGGGTAGGGAAAGTAACATTCAGTACTTC | CASSLEASPGRESNIQYF
TRBD1 | TRBJ2-7 | - | TRBV25-1 | TGTGCCAGCAGTGGGGACAGGGCCGCCTACGAGCAGTACTTC | CASSGDRAAYEQYF
- | TRBJ2-7 | - | TRBV27 | TGTGCCAGCAGTTCTTGGACTTTTATCTACGAGCAGTACTTC | CASSSWTFIYEQYF
- | TRBJ2-5 | - | TRBV27 | TGTGCCAGCAGACCCAGGGATATGGGCCAAGAGACCCAGTACTTC | CASRPRDMGQETQYF
- | TRBJ2-7 | - | TRBV20-1 | TGCAGTGCTAGTTTCTACTCCGAGCAGTACTTC | CSASFYSEQYF
- | TRBJ1-4 | - | TRBV10-2 | TGCGCCAGCAGGAAAGGGGTGGAACAGTCCTCCCCTAATGAAAAACTGTTTTTT | CASRKGVEQSSPNEKLFF
TRBD1 | TRBJ2-7 | once | TRBV29-1 | TGCAGCGTTACACAGGGGGCTCCCTACGAGCAGTACTTC | CSVTQGAPYEQYF
- | TRBJ1-1 | - | TRBV29-1 | TGCAGCGTTGTGGAGCCGGATGGGGGCTGGAATCTGGGCACTGAAGCTTTCTTT | CSVVEPDGGWNLGTEAFF
TRBD1 | TRBJ2-4 | once | TRBV27 | TGTGCCAGCAGTGTAGAGTACGGGCAGGGGGCTTGGCGGCAGCAGTACTTC | CASSVEYGQGAWRQQYF
TRBD2 | TRBJ2-3 | - | TRBV10-1 | TGCGCCAGCGAGGGACTAGCGGGAGGGGAGGTTGGGACAGATACGCAGTATTTT | CASEGLAGGEVGTDTQYF
- | TRBJ2-7 | once | TRBV7-2 | TGTGCCAGCAGCTTAGTACGGGTTTCCGAGCAGTACTTC | CASSLVRVSEQYF
TRBD2 | TRBJ2-1 | - | TRBV7-2 | TGTGCCAGCAGCCAGGGACTAGCGGGAGTTGAGTCCTACAATGAGCAGTTCTTC | CASSQGLAGVESYNEQFF
TRBD2 | TRBJ2-7 | - | TRBV11-3 | TGTGCCAGCGGCAGGCGGGAGAGGAGCTCCTACGAGCAGTACTTC | CASGRRERSSYEQYF
TRBD1 | TRBJ2-7 | - | TRBV23-1 | TGCGCCAGCAGTCAATCGGGACAGGGGTTCGGCTTCTCCTACGAGCAGTACTTC | CASSQSGQGFGFSYEQYF
TRBD2 | TRBJ2-7 | - | TRBV18 | TGTGCCAGCTCTCCGCCCTCTAGCGGCCACTACGAGCAGTACTTC | CASSPPSSGHYEQYF
TRBD1 | TRBJ2-5 | - | TRBV19 | TGTGCCAGTAGTATAAGTAGGGGGGACAGGGGAAGAGAGACCCAGTACTTC | CASSISRGDRGRETQYF
- | TRBJ2-3 | once | TRBV6-1 | TGTGCCAGCAGTGACTACACAGATACGCAGTATTTT | CASSDYTDTQYF
- | TRBJ2-5 | - | TRBV4-3 | TGCGCCAGCAGCAGTACGGGACTCGGAGAGACCCAGTACTTC | CASSSTGLGETQYF
- | TRBJ2-3 | - | TRBV4-3 | TGCGCCAGCAGCCCCCGGAGGGAATCTAGCACAGATACGCAGTATTTT | CASSPRRESSTDTQYF
- | TRBJ2-2 | - | TRBV6-1 | TGTGCCAGCAGTGAAGCTAGGGGTACCACCGGGGAGCTGTTTTTT | CASSEARGTTGELFF
TRBD1 | TRBJ1-2 | - | TRBV29-1 | TGCAGCGTTGATTCCCCCCGGACAGGGACTCACTATGGCTACACCTTC | CSVDSPRTGTHYGYTF
- | TRBJ2-1 | - | TRBV4-3 | TGCGCCAGCAGCCACCGTTATGAGCAGTTCTTC | CASSHRYEQFF
TRBD2 | TRBJ2-7 | - | TRBV27 | TGTGCCAGCAGTTCCTACAGGGGGACTAGCGGGAAATTCCACGAGCAGTACTTC | CASSSYRGTSGKFHEQYF
TRBD2 | TRBJ2-7 | - | TRBV13 | TGTGCCAGCAGCCCAGCGACTAGCGGGAGGGCCAACGAGCAGTACTTC | CASSPATSGRANEQYF
TRBD1 | TRBJ1-4 | once | TRBV6-1 | TGTGCCAGCAGTGAATGGGACAGGGATAATGAAAAACTGTTTTTT | CASSEWDRDNEKLFF
TRBD1 | TRBJ1-5 | few | TRBV19 | TGTGCCAGTAGTATAGATGACAGGGATAGTCAGCCCCAGCATTTT | CASSIDDRDSQPQHF
- | TRBJ1-1 | - | TRBV4-1 | TGCGCCAGCAGCCAAGATGAGGGGAACACTGAAGCTTTCTTT | CASSQDEGNTEAFF
- | TRBJ2-7 | - | TRBV30 | TGTGCCTGGAGTCGCCGGGACATAGTGACCTACGAGCAGTACTTC | CAWSRRDIVTYEQYF
- | TRBJ2-1 | once | TRBV11-2 | TGTGCCAGCAGCTTTGAGGGGGAACGGGCCTACAATGAGCAGTTCTTC | CASSFEGERAYNEQFF
- | TRBJ1-3 | - | TRBV11-3 | TGTGCCAGCAGCCCTACAGGGTACGGAAACACCATATATTTT | CASSPTGYGNTIYF
TRBD2 | TRBJ2-2 | - | TRBV6-1 | TGTGCCAGCAGCCCTCGGGGGGTCACCGGGGAGCTGTTTTTT | CASSPRGVTGELFF
- | TRBJ1-5 | few | TRBV6-1 | TGTGCCAGCAGTGAAATATGGCCCCAGCATTTT | CASSEIWPQHF
- | TRBJ2-3 | - | TRBV6-5 | TGTGCCAGCAGTTACTCGGGTGTTGGGGCGGATACGCAGTATTTT | CASSYSGVGADTQYF
TRBD2 | TRBJ2-3 | once | TRBV2 | TGTGCCAGCAGGGGAACTAGCGGGCCCAGCACAGATACGCAGTATTTT | CASRGTSGPSTDTQYF
- | TRBJ2-2 | - | TRBV14 | TGTGCCAGCAGCCAAGATTCCTCACAGGGTTGGGCCGGGGAGCTGTTTTTT | CASSQDSSQGWAGELFF
- | TRBJ2-1 | few | TRBV19 | TGTGCCAGTAGTATATGGAACGGGACCTACAATGAGCAGTTCTTC | CASSIWNGTYNEQFF
- | TRBJ2-7 | - | TRBV7-2 | TGTGCCAGCAGCGGCCCGAGGACCAGGGGCAACGAGCAGTACTTC | CASSGPRTRGNEQYF
- | TRBJ1-2 | - | TRBV15 | TGTGCCACCAGCAGAGACAGGGTAACTAACTATGGCTACACCTTC | CATSRDRVTNYGYTF
- | TRBJ2-7 | - | TRBV11-3 | TGTGCCAGCAGCTTAATACTTAGAGCCTACGAGCAGTACTTC | CASSLILRAYEQYF
TRBD2 | TRBJ2-3 | - | TRBV4-2 | TGTGCCAGCAGCCTACCTTTAGGTAGCGGGAGGATTGGGAGTACGCAGTATTTT | CASSLPLGSGRIGSTQYF
- | TRBJ2-1 | - | TRBV14 | TGTGCCAGCAGCCGGGTTGGGCTAAACTCCTACAATGAGCAGTTCTTC | CASSRVGLNSYNEQFF
TRBD1 | TRBJ2-7 | - | TRBV5-1 | TGCGCCAGCAGCGTGGACAGGGACTACGAGCAGTACTTC | CASSVDRDYEQYF
TRBD1 | TRBJ1-2 | - | TRBV6-5 | TGTGCCAGCACAAGCCCCCGACAGGGTCACTATGGCTACACCTTC | CASTSPRQGHYGYTF
- | TRBJ1-1 | - | TRBV11-2 | TGTGCCAGCAGCATGCCGGTTGTTGAAGCTTTCTTT | CASSMPVVEAFF
TRBD2 | TRBJ2-7 | - | TRBV27 | TGTGCCAGCAGTTTATCGGCCAGGGCTAGCGGACCCTACGAGCAGTACTTC | CASSLSARASGPYEQYF
- | TRBJ2-3 | - | TRBV9 | TGTGCCAGCAGCGTCCCCCCAGAAAGCACAGATACGCAGTATTTT | CASSVPPESTDTQYF
TRBD2 | TRBJ2-1 | - | TRBV7-8 | TGTGCCAGCAGCTTAGGGGGTAGCGGGAGTGATCATGAGCAGTTCTTC | CASSLGGSGSDHEQFF
TRBD1 | TRBJ2-7 | once | TRBV18 | TGTGCCAGCTCACCAGTGGGACAGCCAGAAGGTGGTCTGGCCTACGAGCAGTACTTC | CASSPVGQPEGGLAYEQYF
- | TRBJ1-2 | - | TRBV21-1 | TGTGCCAGCAGCAAAGCGGGGGGATTCTATGGCTACACCTTC | CASSKAGGFYGYTF
- | TRBJ2-2 | - | TRBV18 | TGTGCCAGCTCACTCGAATCGGGGGCGAACACCGGGGAGCTGTTTTTT | CASSLESGANTGELFF